Listed below are T cell receptor beta chains from one sample, sequenced in a study of blood T cell repertoires in COVID-19. Using immunoSEQ multiplex PCR, the repertoire was profiled, and TCRdb retains in-frame clones only, with some absent. In the table there are about 68,000 clones, 75% to 90% of which are singletons. Input material: peripheral blood. Receptor source: a man aged 50 to 59 with acute or convalescent COVID-19. Each CDR3 is given with its conserved first and last residue. The order of the fields is CDR3 length, D gene, clone size, V gene, J gene, CDR3 protein, CDR3 DNA. D genes are given only for firm matches. Part of the rows lack a size; the others show once, few, many or a class for expanded clones.

>15|.|.|TRBV7-8|TRBJ1-1
CASSLVRGVNTEAFF
TGTGCCAGCAGCTTAGTTCGGGGGGTGAACACTGAAGCTTTCTTT
>16|.|.|TRBV3-1/TRBV3-2|TRBJ1-4
CASSQARQLRSEKLFF
TGTGCCAGCAGCCAAGCTCGACAGCTCCGGAGTGAAAAACTGTTTTTT
>13|.|.|TRBV7-3|TRBJ2-7
CASSLSKSYEQYF
TGTGCCAGCAGCCTGTCTAAATCCTACGAGCAGTACTTC
>14|TRBD1|.|TRBV28|TRBJ1-6
CASSLRQGNSPLHF
TGTGCCAGCAGTCTGAGACAGGGGAATTCACCCCTCCACTTT
>14|TRBD1|.|TRBV5-6|TRBJ1-4
CASSWGQDNEKLFF
TGTGCCAGCAGCTGGGGACAGGATAATGAAAAACTGTTTTTT
>17|.|few|TRBV3-1/TRBV3-2|TRBJ2-4
CASSSQIPICKENIQYF
TGTGCCAGCAGCTCGCAGATTCCCATTTGCAAAGAAAACATTCAGTACTTC
>16|.|.|TRBV28|TRBJ2-7
CASSTTGLGTNYEQYF
TGTGCCAGCAGTACGACGGGTCTTGGAACCAACTACGAGCAGTACTTC
>17|.|.|TRBV18|TRBJ2-1
CASSPTSGQPASNEQFF
TGTGCCAGCTCACCCACCTCTGGACAGCCAGCTTCCAATGAGCAGTTCTTC
>15|.|.|TRBV7-9|TRBJ1-3
CASSPLGRAGNTIYF
TGTGCCAGCAGCCCTCTGGGGAGGGCAGGAAACACCATATATTTT
>13|.|.|TRBV2|TRBJ2-3
CASSDTHTDTQYF
TGTGCCAGCAGCGACACGCACACAGATACGCAGTATTTT
>19|TRBD2|.|TRBV3-1/TRBV3-2|TRBJ2-3
CASSQEGLAGGHSTDTQYF
TGTGCCAGCAGCCAAGAAGGACTAGCGGGAGGACACTCCACAGATACGCAGTATTTT
>16|.|.|TRBV2|TRBJ1-3
CASSEEGRVSGNTIYF
TGTGCCAGCAGCGAGGAGGGACGCGTCTCTGGAAACACCATATATTTT
>13|TRBD1|.|TRBV6-5|TRBJ1-2
CASLRDRNYGYTF
TGTGCCAGCCTGCGGGACAGGAACTATGGCTACACCTTC
>14|.|.|TRBV4-3|TRBJ2-5
CASSQDTSQETQYF
TGCGCCAGCAGCCAAGATACTTCGCAAGAGACCCAGTACTTC
>13|.|.|TRBV6-4|TRBJ2-1
CASSPYPYNEQFF
TGTGCCAGCAGCCCCTACCCCTACAATGAGCAGTTCTTC
>17|.|.|TRBV19|TRBJ1-5
CASRAMQQGGRNQPQHF
TGTGCCAGTCGCGCTATGCAACAGGGAGGGCGCAATCAGCCCCAGCATTTT
>17|TRBD1|.|TRBV5-1|TRBJ1-3
CASSPYGQVNSGNTIYF
TGCGCCAGCAGCCCCTACGGACAGGTTAACTCTGGAAACACCATATATTTT
>16|TRBD1|.|TRBV27|TRBJ1-1
CASSPRTGGIRTEAFF
TGTGCCAGCAGTCCCCGGACAGGGGGTATACGGACTGAAGCTTTCTTT
>17|TRBD2|.|TRBV7-9|TRBJ2-7
CASSSRPTSGRAVEQYF
TGTGCCAGCAGCTCCCGTCCGACTAGCGGGAGGGCCGTCGAGCAGTACTTC
>14|.|once|TRBV19|TRBJ1-6
CASSNRQDNSPLHF
TGTGCCAGTAGTAACCGGCAGGATAATTCACCCCTCCACTTT
>15|.|.|TRBV24-1|TRBJ1-5
CATADKGGSNQPQHF
TGTGCCACAGCAGATAAGGGAGGCAGCAATCAGCCCCAGCATTTT
>14|.|.|TRBV19|TRBJ2-2
CASNLVGAAGELFF
TGTGCCAGTAATTTGGTGGGAGCCGCCGGGGAGCTGTTTTTT
>11|TRBD1|few|TRBV28|TRBJ1-2
CASSGDSGYTF
TGTGCCAGCAGTGGGGACAGTGGCTACACCTTC
>16|.|.|TRBV7-2|TRBJ1-3
CASSLEGSGIGNTIYF
TGTGCCAGCAGCTTAGAGGGGTCAGGGATTGGAAACACCATATATTTT
>13|TRBD1|.|TRBV11-3|TRBJ1-1
CASSTGVNTEAFF
TGTGCCAGCAGTACAGGGGTGAACACTGAAGCTTTCTTT
>17|TRBD1|.|TRBV19|TRBJ1-1
CASSIRDRGSMNTEAFF
TGTGCCAGTAGTATAAGGGACAGGGGTAGCATGAACACTGAAGCTTTCTTT